The subject of this entry is one T cell receptor (beta chain). What antigen it recognizes has not been identified. No base quality information exists; no much larger clone differs at one position. RNA was extracted using the RNeasy kit, and 0.5 to 1 microgram was reverse transcribed with random hexamers. TCR beta CDR3 regions were amplified with the immunoSEQ multiplex PCR assay covering 54 Vbeta and 13 Jbeta segments. Bias from PCR amplification was corrected by using a synthetic template baseline for primer optimization and for computational correction. The original pipeline was this. Reads were assigned to V, D and J genes according to IMGT and analyzed in immunoSEQ Analyzer, with only productive sequences retained. To calculate clonality, Shannon entropy was normalized by log2 of the number of productive unique sequences and then subtracted from one. Public and private clones were assessed among the 100 most prevalent clones of each patient and control. Clones were defined as Susac-specific if absent from the healthy and MS cohorts, from approximately 1,100 published viral clones and from other ImmuneACCESS disease sequences. TCRdb itself trimmed the public reads at Q25 with fastp, ran MiXCR and retained productive beta chains. A single entry per CDR3 protein holds the most common genes and DNA from its merged rows. For this entry, the V and J calls and clone size follow TCRdb and not the study's own pipeline. Present in this sample are under 200,000 distinct CDR3 sequences, around 96% of which were seen just once. The ten largest clones take up 0.16% of the sample.

Peripheral blood CD8+ and CD4+ T cells from healthy donors, Susac syndrome patients and multiple sclerosis patients were profiled using high-throughput TCR beta sequencing. The multiple sclerosis controls were treatment-naive patients who had stable or active relapsing-remitting disease and met the revised McDonald criteria. Bulk CD8+ and CD4+ T cells were purified by magnetic negative isolation, whereas CD8+ TEMRA cells were enriched by FACS. Blood was collected in EDTA tubes and processed within 24 hours, with PBMCs isolated through density gradient centrifugation. PBMCs intended for TCR sequencing were cryopreserved in liquid nitrogen and were subsequently thawed in a 37 degrees C water bath. Purity of sorted or isolated CD4+, CD8+ and CD8+ TEMRA cells was at least 90%. This specimen comes from a study of CD8 T cells in Susac syndrome (dated by TCRdb to 2018 to 2020). Context from the whole study: Whether CD8+ T cell activation and differentiation in Susac syndrome was antigen driven was tested using repertoire sequencing. The clonality of the CD8+ T cell repertoire was compared across some eleven healthy donors, about 14 Susac syndrome patients and 15 multiple sclerosis patients.

What the study reported, not specific to this receptor: The number of individuals in the TCR sequencing and HLA analysis was acknowledged as relatively small.

Its CDR3 holds 15 amino acids, cysteine through phenylalanine. Solely the CDR3 DNA is kept, with 45 bases framed from the first base. Cut back by 2 bases and 4 bases, the V and J ends lie 11 bases apart. According to the germline V gene (reference sequence), CDR1 reads PRHDT and CDR2 reads FYEKMQ. The receptor chain draws on TRBV13 and TRBJ2-2; TRBD2 could be the D gene, as 5 bases match. The sequenced sample consisted of CD8+ T cells from PBMCs. This TCR was sampled from a human donor with multiple sclerosis. CDR3 region: CASSLRLAGTGELFF. The sequence in DNA is TGTGCCAGCAGCTTAAGGCTAGCAGGCACCGGGGAGCTGTTTTTT.